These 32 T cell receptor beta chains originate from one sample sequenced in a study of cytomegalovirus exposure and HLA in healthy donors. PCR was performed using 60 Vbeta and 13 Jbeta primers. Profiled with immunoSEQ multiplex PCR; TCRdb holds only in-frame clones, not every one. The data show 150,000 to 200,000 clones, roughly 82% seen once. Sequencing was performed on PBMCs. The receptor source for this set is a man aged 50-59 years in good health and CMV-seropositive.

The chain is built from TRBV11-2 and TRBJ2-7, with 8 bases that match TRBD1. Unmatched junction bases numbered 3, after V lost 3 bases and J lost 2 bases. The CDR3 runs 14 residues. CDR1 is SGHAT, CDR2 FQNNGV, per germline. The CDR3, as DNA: TGTGCCAGCAGCTTCGGACAGGGACCCTACGAGCAGTACTTC. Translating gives CASSFGQGPYEQYF. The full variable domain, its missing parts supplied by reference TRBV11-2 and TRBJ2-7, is EAGVAQSPRYKIIEKRQSVAFWCNPISGHATLYWYQQILGQGPKLLIQFQNNGVVDDSQLPKDRFSAERLKGVDSTLKIQPAKLEDSAVYLCASSFGQGPYEQYFGPGTRLTVT.

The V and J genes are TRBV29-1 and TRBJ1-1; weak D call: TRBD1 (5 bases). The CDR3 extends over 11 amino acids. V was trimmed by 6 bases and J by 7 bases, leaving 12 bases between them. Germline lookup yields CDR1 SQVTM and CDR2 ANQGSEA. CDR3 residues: CSVSRQLEAFF. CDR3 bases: TGCAGCGTCTCAAGACAGCTTGAAGCTTTCTTT.

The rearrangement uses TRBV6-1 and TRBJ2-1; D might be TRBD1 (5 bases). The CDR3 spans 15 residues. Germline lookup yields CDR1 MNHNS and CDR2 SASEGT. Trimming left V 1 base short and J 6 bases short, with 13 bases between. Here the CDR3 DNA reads TGTGCCAGCAGTGAAGTGGGCCTAAGGGGCAATGAGCAGTTCTTC. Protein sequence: CASSEVGLRGNEQFF.

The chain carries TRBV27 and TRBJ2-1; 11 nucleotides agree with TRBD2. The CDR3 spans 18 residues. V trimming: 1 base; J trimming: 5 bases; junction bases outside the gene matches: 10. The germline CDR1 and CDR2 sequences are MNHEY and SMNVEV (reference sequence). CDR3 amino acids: CASSLFASGRRSNNEQFF. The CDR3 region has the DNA TGTGCCAGCAGTTTATTCGCTAGCGGGAGGCGGTCCAACAATGAGCAGTTCTTC.

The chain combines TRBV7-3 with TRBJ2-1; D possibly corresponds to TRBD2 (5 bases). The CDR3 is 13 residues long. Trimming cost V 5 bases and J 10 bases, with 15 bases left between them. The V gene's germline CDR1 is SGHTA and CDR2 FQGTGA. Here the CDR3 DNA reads TGTGCCAGCAGCCCGACCCGGCTAGCAGAGCAGTTCTTC. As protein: CASSPTRLAEQFF. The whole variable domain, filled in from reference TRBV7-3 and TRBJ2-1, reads GAGVSQTPSNKVTEKGKYVELRCDPISGHTALYWYRQSLGQGPEFLIYFQGTGAADDSGLPNDRFFAVRPEGSVSTLKIQRTERGDSAVYLCASSPTRLAEQFFGPGTRLTVL.

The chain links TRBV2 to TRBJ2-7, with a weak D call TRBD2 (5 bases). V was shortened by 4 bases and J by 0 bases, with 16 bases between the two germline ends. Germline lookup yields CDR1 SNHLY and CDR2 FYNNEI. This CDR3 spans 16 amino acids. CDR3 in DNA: TGTGCCAGCAGTGCCGTGGACTCCCCGAGCTCCTACGAGCAGTACGTC. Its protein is CASSAVDSPSSYEQYV.

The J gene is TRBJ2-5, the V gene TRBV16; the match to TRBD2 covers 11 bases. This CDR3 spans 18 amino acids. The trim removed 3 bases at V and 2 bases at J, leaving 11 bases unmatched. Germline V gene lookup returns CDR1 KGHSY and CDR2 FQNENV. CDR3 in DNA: TGTGCCAGCAGCCACCCCCCGCCTAGCGGGGGGAATCAAGAGACCCAGTACTTC. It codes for CASSHPPPSGGNQETQYF.

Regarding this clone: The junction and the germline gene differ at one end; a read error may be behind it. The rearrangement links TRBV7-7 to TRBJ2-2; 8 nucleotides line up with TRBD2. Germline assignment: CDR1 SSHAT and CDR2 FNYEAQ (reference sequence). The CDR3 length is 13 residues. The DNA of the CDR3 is TGTGCTAGCAGCGGGGGCATCCCCGGGGAGCTGTTTTTT. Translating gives CASSGGIPGELFF.

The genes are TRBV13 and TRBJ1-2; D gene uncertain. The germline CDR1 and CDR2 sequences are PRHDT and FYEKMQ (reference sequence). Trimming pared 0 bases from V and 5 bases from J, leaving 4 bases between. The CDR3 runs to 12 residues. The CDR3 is CASSLGEYGYTF. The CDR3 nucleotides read TGTGCCAGCAGCTTAGGGGAGTATGGCTACACCTTC.

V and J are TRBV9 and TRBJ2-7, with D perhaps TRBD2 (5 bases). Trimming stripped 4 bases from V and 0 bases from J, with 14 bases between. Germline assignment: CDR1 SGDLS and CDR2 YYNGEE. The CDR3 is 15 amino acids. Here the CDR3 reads CASSKTGSSSYEQYF. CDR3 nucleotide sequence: TGTGCCAGCAGCAAGACGGGAAGCAGCTCCTACGAGCAGTACTTC. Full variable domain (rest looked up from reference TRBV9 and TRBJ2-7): DSGVTQTPKHLITATGQRVTLRCSPRSGDLSVYWYQQSLDQGLQFLIQYYNGEERAKGNILERFSAQQFPDLHSELNLSSLELGDSALYFCASSKTGSSSYEQYFGPGTRLTVT.

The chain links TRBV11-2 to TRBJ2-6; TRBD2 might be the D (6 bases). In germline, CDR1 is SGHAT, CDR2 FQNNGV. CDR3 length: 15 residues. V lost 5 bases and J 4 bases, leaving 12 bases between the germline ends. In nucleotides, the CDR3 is TGTGCCAGCAGCCCCGGGAGAGGAGGGGCCAACGTCCTGACTTTC. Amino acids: CASSPGRGGANVLTF.

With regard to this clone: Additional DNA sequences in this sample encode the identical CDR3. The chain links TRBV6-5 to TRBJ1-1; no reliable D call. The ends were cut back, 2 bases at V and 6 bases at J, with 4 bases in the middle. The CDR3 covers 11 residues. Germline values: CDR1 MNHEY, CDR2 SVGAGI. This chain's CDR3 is CASSYGPEAFF. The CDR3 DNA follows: TGTGCCAGCAGTTACGGCCCTGAAGCTTTCTTT.

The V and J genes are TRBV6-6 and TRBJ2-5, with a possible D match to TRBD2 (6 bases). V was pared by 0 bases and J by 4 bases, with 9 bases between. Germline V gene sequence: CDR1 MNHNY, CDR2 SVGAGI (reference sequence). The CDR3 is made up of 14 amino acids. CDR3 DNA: TGTGCCAGCAGTTACTCCGGGACTTCAGAGACCCAGTACTTC. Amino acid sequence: CASSYSGTSETQYF.

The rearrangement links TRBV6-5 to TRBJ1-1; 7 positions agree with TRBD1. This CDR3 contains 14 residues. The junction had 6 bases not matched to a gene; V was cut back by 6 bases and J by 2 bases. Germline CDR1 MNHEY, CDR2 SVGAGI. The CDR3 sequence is CASRKRQGNTEAFF. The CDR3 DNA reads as TGTGCCAGCAGAAAGAGACAGGGAAACACTGAAGCTTTCTTT.

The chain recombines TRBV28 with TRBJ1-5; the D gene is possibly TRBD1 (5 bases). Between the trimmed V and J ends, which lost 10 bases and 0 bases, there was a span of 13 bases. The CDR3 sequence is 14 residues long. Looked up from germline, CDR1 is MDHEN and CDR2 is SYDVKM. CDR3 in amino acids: CATLGGGSNQPQHF. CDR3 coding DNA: TGTGCCACCTTGGGGGGGGGTAGCAATCAGCCCCAGCATTTT. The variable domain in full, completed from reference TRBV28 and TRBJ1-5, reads DVKVTQSSRYLVKRTGEKVFLECVQDMDHENMFWYRQDPGLGLRLIYFSYDVKMKEKGDIPEGYSVSREKKERFSLILESASTNQTSMYLCATLGGGSNQPQHFGDGTRLSIL.

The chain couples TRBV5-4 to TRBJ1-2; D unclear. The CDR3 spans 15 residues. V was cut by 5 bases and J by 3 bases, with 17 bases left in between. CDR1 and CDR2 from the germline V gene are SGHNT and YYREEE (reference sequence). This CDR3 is CASSEASGRDYGYTF. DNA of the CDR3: TGTGCCAGCAGTGAAGCAAGCGGCAGAGACTATGGCTACACCTTC.

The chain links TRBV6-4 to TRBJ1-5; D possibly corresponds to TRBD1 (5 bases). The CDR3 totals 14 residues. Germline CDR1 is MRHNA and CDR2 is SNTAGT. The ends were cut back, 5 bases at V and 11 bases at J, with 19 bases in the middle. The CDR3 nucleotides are TGTGCCAGCAGTCTCGAGGCGGGGGGTGGGACCCAGCATTTT. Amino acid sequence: CASSLEAGGGTQHF.

CDR3 sequence reads: CASSSGSGNQQFF. CDR3 nucleotides: TGTGCCAGCAGCTCGGGGTCGGGGAACCAGCAGTTCTTC. V and J are TRBV7-6 and TRBJ2-1; TRBD2 might be the D (5 bases). The CDR3 sequence is 13 residues long. The V gene's germline CDR1 is SGHVS and CDR2 FNYEAQ. V was trimmed by 4 bases and J by 11 bases, leaving 15 bases between them.

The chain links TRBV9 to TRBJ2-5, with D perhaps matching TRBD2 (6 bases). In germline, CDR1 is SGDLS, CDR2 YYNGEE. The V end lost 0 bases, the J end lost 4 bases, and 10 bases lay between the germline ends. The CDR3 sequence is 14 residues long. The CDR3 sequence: CASSVGGGRETQYF. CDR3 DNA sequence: TGTGCCAGCAGCGTAGGAGGAGGGAGAGAGACCCAGTACTTC.

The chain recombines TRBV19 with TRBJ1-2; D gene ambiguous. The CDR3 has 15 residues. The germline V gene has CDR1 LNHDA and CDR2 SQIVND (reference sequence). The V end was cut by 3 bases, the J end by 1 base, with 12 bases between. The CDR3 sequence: CASSIGRTINYGYTF. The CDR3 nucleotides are TGTGCCAGTAGTATTGGGAGGACGATTAACTATGGCTACACCTTC.

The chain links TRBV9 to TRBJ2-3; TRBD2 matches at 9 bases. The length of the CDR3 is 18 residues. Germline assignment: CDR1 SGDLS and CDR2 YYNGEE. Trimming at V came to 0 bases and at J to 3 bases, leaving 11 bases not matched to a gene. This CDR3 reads CASSVGGSAGGSTDTQYF. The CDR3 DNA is TGTGCCAGCAGCGTAGGGGGGTCAGCGGGGGGTTCTACAGATACGCAGTATTTT.

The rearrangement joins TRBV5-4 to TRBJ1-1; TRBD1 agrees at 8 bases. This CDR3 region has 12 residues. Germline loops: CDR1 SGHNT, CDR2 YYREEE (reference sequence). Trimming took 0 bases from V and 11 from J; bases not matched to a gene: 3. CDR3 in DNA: TGTGCCAGCAGCTTGGAGACAGGGGTGGCTTTCTTT. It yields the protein CASSLETGVAFF. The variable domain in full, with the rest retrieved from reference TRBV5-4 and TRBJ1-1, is ETGVTQSPTHLIKTRGQQVTLRCSSQSGHNTVSWYQQALGQGPQFIFQYYREEENGRGNFPPRFSGLQFPNYSSELNVNALELDDSALYLCASSLETGVAFFGQGTRLTVV.

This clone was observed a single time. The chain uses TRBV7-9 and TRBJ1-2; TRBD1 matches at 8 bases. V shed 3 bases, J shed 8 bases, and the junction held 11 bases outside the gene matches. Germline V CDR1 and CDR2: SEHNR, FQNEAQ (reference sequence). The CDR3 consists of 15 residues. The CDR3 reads CASSFPTGGLRGYTF. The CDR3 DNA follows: TGTGCCAGCAGCTTCCCAACAGGGGGTCTTAGGGGCTACACCTTC.

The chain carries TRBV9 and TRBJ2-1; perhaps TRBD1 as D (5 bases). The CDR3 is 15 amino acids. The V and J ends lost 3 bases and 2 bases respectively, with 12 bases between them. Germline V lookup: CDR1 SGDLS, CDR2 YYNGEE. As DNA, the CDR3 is TGTGCCAGCAGCGAAAGGGGCTCCCCCTACAATGAGCAGTTCTTC. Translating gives CASSERGSPYNEQFF.

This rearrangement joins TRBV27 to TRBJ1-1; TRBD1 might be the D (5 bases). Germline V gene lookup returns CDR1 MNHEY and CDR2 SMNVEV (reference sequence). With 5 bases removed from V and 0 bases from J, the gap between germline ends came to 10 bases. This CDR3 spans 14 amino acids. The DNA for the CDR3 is TGTGCCAGCAGTCTAACAGGATTGAACACTGAAGCTTTCTTT. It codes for CASSLTGLNTEAFF.

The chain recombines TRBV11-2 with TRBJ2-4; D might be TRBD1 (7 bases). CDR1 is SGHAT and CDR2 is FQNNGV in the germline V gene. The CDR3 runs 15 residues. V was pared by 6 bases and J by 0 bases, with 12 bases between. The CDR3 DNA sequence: TGTGCCAGCAGGCAGGGGGGTCTAGCCAAAAACATTCAGTACTTC. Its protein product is CASRQGGLAKNIQYF.

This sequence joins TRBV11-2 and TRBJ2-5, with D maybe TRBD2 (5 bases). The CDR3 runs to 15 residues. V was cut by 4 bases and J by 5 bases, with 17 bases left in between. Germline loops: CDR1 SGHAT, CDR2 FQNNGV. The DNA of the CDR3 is TGTGCCAGCAGCTCAATCCGGACCTCGGGGGAGACCCAGTACTTC. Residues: CASSSIRTSGETQYF.

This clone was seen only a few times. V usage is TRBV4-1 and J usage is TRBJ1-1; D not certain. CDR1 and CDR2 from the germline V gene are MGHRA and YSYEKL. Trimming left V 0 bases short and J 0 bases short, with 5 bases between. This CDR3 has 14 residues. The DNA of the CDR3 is TGCGCCAGCAGCCAAGAGACTATGAACACTGAAGCTTTCTTT. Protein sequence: CASSQETMNTEAFF.

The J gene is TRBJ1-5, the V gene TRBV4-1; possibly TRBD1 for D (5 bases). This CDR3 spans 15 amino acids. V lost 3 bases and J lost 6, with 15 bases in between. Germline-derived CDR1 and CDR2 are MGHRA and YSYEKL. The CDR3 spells CASSHGEGIGQPQHF. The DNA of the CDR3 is TGCGCCAGCAGCCACGGGGAGGGGATCGGTCAGCCCCAGCATTTT.

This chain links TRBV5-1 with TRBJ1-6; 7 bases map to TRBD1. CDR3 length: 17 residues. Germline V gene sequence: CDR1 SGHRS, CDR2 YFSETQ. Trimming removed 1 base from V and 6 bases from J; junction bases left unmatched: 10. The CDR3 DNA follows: TGCGCCAGCAGCTTGACAGGGGCGCTCTTCCGTAATTCACCCCTCCACTTT. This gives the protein CASSLTGALFRNSPLHF.

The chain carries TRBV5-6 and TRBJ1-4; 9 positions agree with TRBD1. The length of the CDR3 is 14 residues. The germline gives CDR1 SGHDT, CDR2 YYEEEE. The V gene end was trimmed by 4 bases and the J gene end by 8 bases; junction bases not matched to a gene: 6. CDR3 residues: CASSTDRGWEKLFF. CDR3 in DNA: TGTGCCAGCAGCACGGACAGGGGATGGGAAAAACTGTTTTTT.

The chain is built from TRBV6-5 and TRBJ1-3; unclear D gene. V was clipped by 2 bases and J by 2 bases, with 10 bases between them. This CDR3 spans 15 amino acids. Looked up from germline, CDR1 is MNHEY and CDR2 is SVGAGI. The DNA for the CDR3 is TGTGCCAGCAGTTACCAAGGAGACCCTGGAAACACCATATATTTT. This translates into CASSYQGDPGNTIYF.